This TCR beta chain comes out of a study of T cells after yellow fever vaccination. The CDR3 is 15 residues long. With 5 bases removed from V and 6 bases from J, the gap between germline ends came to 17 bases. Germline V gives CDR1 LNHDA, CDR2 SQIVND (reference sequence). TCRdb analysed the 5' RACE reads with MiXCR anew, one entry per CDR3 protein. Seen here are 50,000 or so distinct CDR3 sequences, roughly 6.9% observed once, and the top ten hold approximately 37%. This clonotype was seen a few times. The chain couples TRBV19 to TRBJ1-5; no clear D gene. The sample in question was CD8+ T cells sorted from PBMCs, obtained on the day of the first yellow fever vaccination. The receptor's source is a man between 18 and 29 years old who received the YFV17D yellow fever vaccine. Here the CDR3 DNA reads TGTGCCAGTAGTCCCCACCGGGGAACCGGTCAGCCCCAGCATTTT. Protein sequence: CASSPHRGTGQPQHF.